The next 17 T cell receptor beta chains were all read from a single sample in a study of blood T cell repertoires in COVID-19. Here immunoSEQ multiplex PCR was the method, and the copy in TCRdb shows in-frame clones only, minus some. The sample has some 300,000 clones, 90% seen once. The material sequenced was PBMCs or T cells enriched from blood (not recorded which). These receptors all stem from a woman aged 18-30 years with acute COVID-19.

The genes are TRBV19 and TRBJ2-7, with 11 bases fitting TRBD1. This CDR3 is built from 14 residues. The V and J ends lost 4 bases and 6 bases, in that order; junction bases with no gene match: 5. CDR1 and CDR2 from the germline V gene are LNHDA and SQIVND (reference sequence). CDR3 bases: TGTGCCAGTAGTACGGGACAGGGGGTTGGCGAGCAGTACTTC. Its protein product is CASSTGQGVGEQYF.

V is TRBV20-1 and J is TRBJ1-2; unclear D gene. Germline CDR1 is DFQATT and CDR2 is SNEGSKA (reference sequence). Trimming took 3 bases from V and 2 from J, leaving 13 bases between them. There are 14 residues in the CDR3. This chain's CDR3 is CSASEEGLNYGYTF. The CDR3 DNA follows: TGCAGTGCTAGTGAGGAGGGTCTCAACTATGGCTACACCTTC.

The chain employs TRBV10-2 and TRBJ2-7; perhaps TRBD1 as D (7 bases). Germline V lookup: CDR1 WSHSY, CDR2 SAAADI. Trimming left V 2 bases short and J 3 bases short, with 14 bases between. This CDR3 has 15 amino acids. The CDR3 sequence: CASSEPAGGIYEQYF. The CDR3 nucleotides read TGCGCCAGCAGTGAGCCGGCAGGGGGGATCTACGAGCAGTACTTC.

Only a few counts were recorded for this clone. The J gene is TRBJ2-7, the V gene TRBV24-1; a weak D match, TRBD1 (5 bases). The CDR3 is 13 amino acids. Trimming took 0 bases from V and 3 from J, leaving 5 bases between them. Germline V lookup: CDR1 KGHDR, CDR2 SFDVKD. The CDR3: CATSDLGHYEQYF. CDR3 nucleotide sequence: TGTGCCACCAGTGATTTGGGACACTACGAGCAGTACTTC.

The V call is TRBV9, the J call TRBJ2-3; 10 nucleotides align to TRBD1. This CDR3 has 16 residues. V lost 3 bases and J lost 5; bases outside the gene matches: 9. Germline V CDR1 and CDR2: SGDLS, YYNGEE. The CDR3 coding sequence is TGTGCCAGCAGCGCCAGGGGGGACAGGGGCGGAGATACGCAGTATTTT. Translating gives CASSARGDRGGDTQYF.

This clone was picked up one time. This rearrangement joins TRBV28 to TRBJ2-7, with 8 bases identical to TRBD2. The ends lost 6 bases at V and 4 bases at J; junction bases unmatched: 5. This CDR3 has 13 amino acids. Germline loops: CDR1 MDHEN, CDR2 SYDVKM. DNA for the CDR3: TGTGCCAGCAGGACCAGCGGGAGTTACGAGCAGTACTTC. Translating gives CASRTSGSYEQYF.

In its sample, this clone was seen once. The CDR3 sequence: CASSPTGTGGATQYF. The CDR3 DNA follows: TGTGCCAGCAGTCCGACCGGGACAGGGGGCGCGACCCAGTACTTC. This chain uses TRBV27 with TRBJ2-5; 12 bases align to TRBD1. The CDR3 consists of 15 residues. After removal of 5 bases from V and 7 bases from J, the junction contained 8 bases not matched to a gene. Germline assignment: CDR1 MNHEY and CDR2 SMNVEV (reference sequence).

V is TRBV18 and J is TRBJ2-7, with D perhaps TRBD1 (5 bases). CDR1 is KGHSH and CDR2 is LQKENI in the germline V gene. The CDR3 is made up of 13 amino acids. Trimming removed 4 bases from V and 3 bases from J, with 10 bases in between. Written as DNA, the CDR3 is TGTGCCAGCTCACTACAGGACGTCTACGAGCAGTACTTC. It codes for CASSLQDVYEQYF.

Only one count was recorded for this clone. This chain links TRBV10-3 with TRBJ1-6; TRBD1 matches at 7 bases. V trimming: 6 bases; J trimming: 5 bases; junction bases outside the gene matches: 13. The length of the CDR3 is 17 residues. The germline CDR1 and CDR2 sequences are ENHRY and SYGVKD. The CDR3 DNA follows: TGTGCCATCAGCCATCCCCCGGGACAGATACATAATTCACCCCTCCACTTT. Amino acid sequence: CAISHPPGQIHNSPLHF.

V and J are TRBV5-1 and TRBJ2-2; D is undetermined. This CDR3 is built from 12 residues. Germline lookup yields CDR1 SGHRS and CDR2 YFSETQ. V was cut by 2 bases and J by 7 bases, with 6 bases left in between. CDR3 in amino acids: CASSFPIGELFF. CDR3 sequence (DNA): TGCGCCAGCAGCTTTCCAATCGGGGAGCTGTTTTTT.

The rearrangement links TRBV27 to TRBJ2-7; 7 bases match TRBD2. Germline CDR1 is MNHEY and CDR2 is SMNVEV (reference sequence). Trimming at V came to 5 bases and at J to 4 bases, leaving 11 bases not matched to a gene. CDR3 size: 15 residues. The DNA of the CDR3 is TGTGCCAGCAGTCGGGACGGGGGGACGCCTTACGAGCAGTACTTC. Translating gives CASSRDGGTPYEQYF.

This sequence joins TRBV5-6 and TRBJ1-1, with 7 bases that match TRBD1. The CDR3 spans 15 residues. CDR1 and CDR2 from the germline V gene are SGHDT and YYEEEE. Trimming took 5 bases from V and 1 from J; bases not matched to a gene: 8. The CDR3, as DNA: TGTGCCAGCAGTCAAACCGGGACAGCGAACACTGAAGCTTTCTTT. Translated, it gives CASSQTGTANTEAFF.

This chain joins TRBV29-1 and TRBJ1-2, with unresolved D. The CDR3 is made up of 10 amino acids. The V gene's germline CDR1 is SQVTM and CDR2 ANQGSEA. V dropped 4 bases and J dropped 4 bases, with 4 bases sitting between them. The CDR3 here is CSVGSYGYTF. For the CDR3, the DNA is TGCAGCGTTGGCAGCTATGGCTACACCTTC. Looking up the rest from reference TRBV29-1 and TRBJ1-2 gives the full variable domain: SAVISQKPSRDICQRGTSLTIQCQVDSQVTMMFWYRQQPGQSLTLIATANQGSEATYESGFVIDKFPISRPNLTFSTLTVSNMSPEDSSIYLCSVGSYGYTFGSGTRLTVV.

This chain uses TRBV5-5 with TRBJ1-3, with D perhaps TRBD1 (5 bases). V lost 3 bases and J 4 bases, leaving 14 bases between the germline ends. The CDR3 is made up of 15 amino acids. Germline V gives CDR1 SGHKS, CDR2 YYEKEE (reference sequence). The CDR3: CASSSLTGDGNTIYF. CDR3 in DNA: TGTGCCAGCAGCTCCCTAACAGGAGACGGAAACACCATATATTTT.

The V and J genes are TRBV19 and TRBJ1-5; 12 bases match TRBD1. The CDR3 contains 15 residues. The V gene end was trimmed by 10 bases and the J gene end by 6 bases; junction bases not matched to a gene: 10. Germline loops: CDR1 LNHDA, CDR2 SQIVND (reference sequence). CDR3 in DNA: TGTGCCACCGGGACAGGGGGCGCGGGGATTCAGCCCCAGCATTTT. Protein: CATGTGGAGIQPQHF.

The J gene is TRBJ1-3, the V gene TRBV28, with TRBD1 as a possible D gene (6 bases). The germline CDR1 and CDR2 sequences are MDHEN and SYDVKM. Trimming left V 7 bases short and J 8 bases short, with 21 bases between. CDR3 length: 15 residues. The CDR3 DNA reads TGTGCCAGCACCTCCCTCTCGGCAGGGGAACACACCATATATTTT. It yields the protein CASTSLSAGEHTIYF.

The chain uses TRBV13 and TRBJ2-1, with 9 bases fitting TRBD2. CDR3 length: 16 residues. Germline V gives CDR1 PRHDT, CDR2 FYEKMQ (reference sequence). V trimming: 3 bases; J trimming: 6 bases; junction bases outside the gene matches: 9. The DNA of the CDR3 is TGTGCCAGCAGCTTTCGGGTAGCGGGAGATATCAATGAGCAGTTCTTC. Its translation is CASSFRVAGDINEQFF.